This T cell receptor beta chain emerged from a study of radiation and T cells in renal cell carcinoma. Sample time point: blood 4 weeks post-SBRT, at nephrectomy. Documented treatment: 15 Gy SBRT to primary tumor, nephrectomy 4 weeks later. After SBRT, blood was collected at 2 and 4 weeks, plus baseline. Clear cell pathology was present in this patient's renal cell carcinoma. TCRdb's copy holds only in-frame clones and misses some; the assay was immunoSEQ multiplex PCR. The table shows just under 150,000 clones, with 75% to 90% occurring only once. CDR3 length: 16 residues. Germline CDR1 reads MDHEN; CDR2 reads SYDVKM. V dropped 6 bases and J dropped 2 bases, with 18 bases sitting between them.

The sequence was obtained from a woman aged 50 to 60 with renal cell carcinoma. The source was blood, collected from a patient whose treatment included radiotherapy and nephrectomy. The genes are TRBV28 and TRBJ2-3, with D maybe TRBD1 (6 bases). The CDR3 bases are TGTGCCAGCAGCCCCCTGGACAGCTCAAACACAGATACGCAGTATTTT. Protein product: CASSPLDSSNTDTQYF.